The rows below give T cell receptor beta chains drawn from one sample of a study of blood T cells in healthy people across ages. MiXCR, applied by TCRdb to the 5' RACE reads, yields one record per CDR3 protein. The repertoire holds 600,000 or so distinct CDR3 sequences, with roughly 48% as singletons. The sequenced sample consisted of blood. Receptors originate from a man older than 75 in good health. Both conserved end residues are part of each CDR3. The order of the fields is V gene, J gene, D gene, clone size, CDR3 protein, CDR3 DNA. The D gene is left open where the match is weak. A row's size may be missing; if present it is once, few, many or a size class.

TRBV7-9	TRBJ1-4	.	few	CASSSRAINEKLFF	TGTGCCAGCAGCTCCCGGGCCATAAATGAAAAACTGTTTTTT
TRBV7-2	TRBJ2-3	.	.	CASSFTGSGTDTQYF	TGTGCCAGCAGCTTTACTGGATCGGGTACAGATACGCAGTATTTT
TRBV6-5	TRBJ2-5	.	few	CASSDSRGFGEQYF	TGTGCCAGCAGTGACTCGAGAGGGTTTGGTGAGCAGTACTTC
TRBV29-1	TRBJ2-3	.	.	CSVDTYSTDTQYF	TGCAGCGTTGATACCTATAGCACAGATACGCAGTATTTT
TRBV6-2/TRBV6-3	TRBJ2-5	.	.	CASSYASWAEETQYF	TGTGCCAGCAGTTATGCATCATGGGCGGAGGAGACCCAGTACTTC
TRBV7-9	TRBJ2-5	.	.	CASSLNLEETQYF	TGTGCCAGCAGCTTAAATCTAGAAGAGACCCAGTACTTC
TRBV3-1	TRBJ2-7	.	.	CASSHPQPSDYEQYF	TGTGCCAGCAGCCACCCCCAGCCCAGTGACTACGAGCAGTACTTC
TRBV20-1	TRBJ2-1	.	.	CSAPMAGPLSANEQFF	TGCAGTGCTCCGATGGCGGGACCCCTGTCGGCGAATGAGCAGTTCTTC
TRBV5-1	TRBJ1-2	TRBD1	.	CASSRTGDGLDYGYTF	TGCGCCAGCAGTCGGACAGGGGATGGTTTGGACTATGGCTACACCTTC
TRBV25-1	TRBJ2-7	.	.	CASTPRGTPYEQYF	TGTGCCAGCACCCCACGGGGGACCCCCTACGAGCAGTACTTC
TRBV24-1	TRBJ2-1	.	.	CATSGPVTNEQFF	TGTGCCACCAGTGGGCCAGTAACCAATGAGCAGTTCTTC
TRBV6-5	TRBJ1-2	.	few	CASSYSGRGNYGYTF	TGTGCCAGCAGTTACTCGGGCCGGGGAAACTATGGCTACACCTTC
TRBV20-1	TRBJ2-1	TRBD1	.	CSARGTGGSYNEQFF	TGCAGTGCTAGAGGGACAGGGGGCAGCTACAATGAGCAGTTCTTC
TRBV6-5	TRBJ2-3	TRBD2	many	CASSYSGTSGRDTQYF	TGTGCCAGCAGTTACTCTGGGACTAGCGGGAGAGACACGCAGTATTTT
TRBV9	TRBJ2-5	TRBD2	.	CASSVGLALETQYF	TGTGCCAGCAGCGTGGGACTAGCGTTGGAGACCCAGTACTTC
TRBV27	TRBJ1-6	.	.	CASSLRSRNSPLHF	TGTGCCAGCAGTTTGCGGTCCAGAAATTCACCCCTCCACTTT
TRBV20-1	TRBJ2-7	.	few	CSARDQRQLSYEQYF	TGCAGTGCTAGAGATCAGAGGCAGTTAAGCTACGAGCAGTACTTC
TRBV7-9	TRBJ1-4	.	.	CASSLGENEKLFF	TGTGCCAGCAGCTTGGGAGAGAATGAAAAACTGTTTTTT
TRBV7-2	TRBJ2-5	.	.	CASSLSGLEGRKQYF	TGTGCCAGCAGCTTATCAGGTTTAGAAGGTAGGAAGCAGTACTTC
TRBV9	TRBJ1-1	TRBD1	few	CASSEGTGSNTEAFF	TGTGCCAGCAGCGAGGGGACAGGTTCGAACACTGAAGCTTTCTTT
TRBV10-1	TRBJ2-7	.	.	CASSEGVRYEQYF	TGCGCCAGCAGTGAAGGCGTAAGGTACGAGCAGTACTTC
TRBV20-1	TRBJ2-3	TRBD2	.	CSASGTSGTSTDTQYF	TGCAGTGCTAGCGGGACTAGCGGGACGAGCACAGATACGCAGTATTTT